This T cell receptor beta chain emerged from a study of response to subunit inactivated influenza vaccine. This CDR3 is built from 12 residues. Trimming took off 2 bases at V and 8 bases at J, with 9 bases between the two ends. Germline V gene sequence: CDR1 LGHNA, CDR2 YNFKEQ. TCRdb re-called the RT-PCR reads through MiXCR, storing one row per CDR3 protein. The sample lists 300,000 to 350,000 distinct CDR3 sequences; 20% to 25% were seen once. This chain connects TRBV4-2 to TRBJ1-2, with TRBD1 as a possible D gene (5 bases). This TCR was sampled from a man between 50 and 75 years old who received an inactivated influenza vaccine. The source was PBMCs from blood, collected about 20 months after vaccination. The CDR3 DNA reads as TGTGCCAGCAGCCAAATCGGGGCAGGCTACACCTTC. It specifies CASSQIGAGYTF.